This T cell receptor beta chain stems from a study of regulatory T cells in long-lasting Graves disease. Arm-PCR of CDR3 regions and iRepertoire HTBI primers were the basis on which TCR beta libraries were built. Each CDR3 protein gets one entry after TCRdb re-called the multiplex PCR reads with MiXCR. The sample has about 220,000 distinct CDR3 sequences; 15% to 20% are singletons. V lost 6 bases to trimming and J lost 0 bases, with 15 bases between them. Per the germline V gene, CDR1 is MNHNS and CDR2 is SASEGT. The CDR3 totals 16 residues. This clonotype came up many times. The antigen is undetermined. Study-wide results and caveats: It was in persistent disease that TRBV28, TRBJ1-2 and TRBJ2-5 were favored. Persistent Graves' patients showed less TCR diversity than newly diagnosed ones.

Time point in this sample: newly diagnosed GD, antithyroid drugs for less than 3 months. Construction of the TCR library relied on RNA isolated from PBMCs. These data are also associated with another study on T cells in Graves' hyperthyroidism and ophthalmopathy. This second study notes: Most thyroid clonotypes expanded above 0.001 were also detected in blood. The model anticipated ophthalmopathy a median about 6.5 months pre-onset.

J is TRBJ2-1 and V is TRBV6-1; a possible D gene is TRBD2 (6 bases). This TCR was recovered from a woman in her 30s with Graves disease. The material was peripheral blood mononuclear cells (PBMCs), obtained at new diagnosis, from a patient treated with antithyroid drugs. The CDR3 coding sequence is TGTGCCAGCAGACCCTCCGTCGGGAGCTCCTACAATGAGCAGTTCTTC. This translates into CASRPSVGSSYNEQFF.